The rows below give T cell receptor beta chains drawn from one sample of a study of blood T cells in healthy people across ages. A single record per CDR3 protein comes from TCRdb applying MiXCR to the 5' RACE reads. The data contain around 1,000,000 distinct CDR3 sequences, around 25% of them singletons. Separately, the same data were catalogued under a study of T cells of mothers and their children.

The sequencing input was blood. The receptors derive from a girl aged 2 to 9 in good health. Both conserved end residues are part of each CDR3. Each record gives: J gene, clone size, V gene, D gene, CDR3 DNA, CDR3 protein. D genes are given only for firm matches. Not every row has a clone size; where given, it reads once, few, many or a size class.

j_call: TRBJ1-5; clone_size: .; v_call: TRBV5-5; d_call: .; cdr3_nt: TGTGCCAGCAGCTTGGGGGGGAGGGGTCAGCCCCAGCATTTT; cdr3_aa: CASSLGGRGQPQHF
j_call: TRBJ2-5; clone_size: few; v_call: TRBV14; d_call: .; cdr3_nt: TGTGCCAGCAGCCAAGAGAAGGGTTCGAGGGAGACCCAGTACTTC; cdr3_aa: CASSQEKGSRETQYF
j_call: TRBJ2-7; clone_size: .; v_call: TRBV14; d_call: .; cdr3_nt: TGTGCCAGCAACCAAGAGACAGGAGCCTACGAGCAGTACTTC; cdr3_aa: CASNQETGAYEQYF
j_call: TRBJ2-3; clone_size: .; v_call: TRBV28; d_call: .; cdr3_nt: TGTGCCAGCAGCCCTTATAGGTGGGATACGCAGTATTTT; cdr3_aa: CASSPYRWDTQYF
j_call: TRBJ2-7; clone_size: .; v_call: TRBV28; d_call: TRBD1; cdr3_nt: TGTGCCAGCAGGGGGGACAGGGGTCCGCGGATCGTCTACGAGCAGTACTTC; cdr3_aa: CASRGDRGPRIVYEQYF
j_call: TRBJ1-3; clone_size: .; v_call: TRBV13; d_call: .; cdr3_nt: TGTGCCAGCAGCTTCGTGTCCTCTGGAAACACCATATATTTT; cdr3_aa: CASSFVSSGNTIYF
j_call: TRBJ2-1; clone_size: few; v_call: TRBV29-1; d_call: .; cdr3_nt: TGCAGCGTTGAAGGACTCCATGAGCAGTTCTTC; cdr3_aa: CSVEGLHEQFF
j_call: TRBJ2-5; clone_size: .; v_call: TRBV7-9; d_call: .; cdr3_nt: TGTGCCAGCAGTATAAATCGGCAGGGAACGGAGACCCAGTACTTC; cdr3_aa: CASSINRQGTETQYF
j_call: TRBJ2-7; clone_size: .; v_call: TRBV12-3/TRBV12-4; d_call: .; cdr3_nt: TGTGCCAGCAGTTCAGCCTGCGAGCAGTACTTC; cdr3_aa: CASSSACEQYF
j_call: TRBJ2-1; clone_size: .; v_call: TRBV10-3; d_call: .; cdr3_nt: TGTGCCATCAGTGACTTGCCCAATGAGCAGTTCTTC; cdr3_aa: CAISDLPNEQFF
j_call: TRBJ2-3; clone_size: .; v_call: TRBV12-3/TRBV12-4; d_call: TRBD2; cdr3_nt: TGTGCCAGCAGAAAAAGCGGGGGGGGAACAGATACGCAGTATTTT; cdr3_aa: CASRKSGGGTDTQYF
j_call: TRBJ1-2; clone_size: few; v_call: TRBV12-3/TRBV12-4; d_call: .; cdr3_nt: TGTGCCAGCAGTTTTGGGGCAGAACTCTATGGCTACACCTTC; cdr3_aa: CASSFGAELYGYTF
j_call: TRBJ2-7; clone_size: few; v_call: TRBV5-1; d_call: TRBD1; cdr3_nt: TGCGCCAGTCGTGAGAGGGGGCCGGACTCCCACTACGAGCAGTACTTC; cdr3_aa: CASRERGPDSHYEQYF
j_call: TRBJ2-3; clone_size: .; v_call: TRBV29-1; d_call: .; cdr3_nt: TGCAGCTTTATACCCGAGTTGGGGCACACAGATACGCAGTATTTT; cdr3_aa: CSFIPELGHTDTQYF
j_call: TRBJ2-2; clone_size: .; v_call: TRBV7-2; d_call: .; cdr3_nt: TGTGCCAGCAGCTCCCCTCGAGGGGGTGGTAACACCGGGGAGCTGTTTTTT; cdr3_aa: CASSSPRGGGNTGELFF
j_call: TRBJ2-1; clone_size: few; v_call: TRBV20-1; d_call: TRBD2; cdr3_nt: TGCAGTGCCGTCCGGAGGGCGGGAGACGCCTACAATGAGCAGTTCTTC; cdr3_aa: CSAVRRAGDAYNEQFF
j_call: TRBJ2-5; clone_size: .; v_call: TRBV20-1; d_call: .; cdr3_nt: TGCAGTGCTAGAGGGGTCTACCAAGAGACCCAGTACTTC; cdr3_aa: CSARGVYQETQYF
j_call: TRBJ2-3; clone_size: few; v_call: TRBV5-1; d_call: .; cdr3_nt: TGCGCCAGCTACGAGGGGTTCGTCGCAGATACGCAGTATTTT; cdr3_aa: CASYEGFVADTQYF
j_call: TRBJ1-5; clone_size: .; v_call: TRBV12-3/TRBV12-4; d_call: .; cdr3_nt: TGTGCCAGCGGTTTAGAAGTAGGGGGTGGAGGCAATCAGCCCCAGCATTTT; cdr3_aa: CASGLEVGGGGNQPQHF
j_call: TRBJ1-5; clone_size: .; v_call: TRBV7-2; d_call: .; cdr3_nt: TGTGCCAGCAGCTTCGACAGGATGGGAACCCCATATCAGCCCCAGCATTTT; cdr3_aa: CASSFDRMGTPYQPQHF
j_call: TRBJ2-1; clone_size: many; v_call: TRBV6-1; d_call: .; cdr3_nt: TGTGCCAGCAGTGAAACCGGAGGCCATGAGCAGTTCTTC; cdr3_aa: CASSETGGHEQFF
j_call: TRBJ2-3; clone_size: few; v_call: TRBV2; d_call: TRBD2; cdr3_nt: TGTGCCAGCAACTTTGGACTAGCGGGAGTGGGGACAGATACGCAGTATTTT; cdr3_aa: CASNFGLAGVGTDTQYF
j_call: TRBJ2-3; clone_size: few; v_call: TRBV7-2; d_call: TRBD2; cdr3_nt: TGTGCCAGCAGCTCGACTAGCGGGAGATCGGATACGCGGTATTTT; cdr3_aa: CASSSTSGRSDTRYF
j_call: TRBJ1-2; clone_size: .; v_call: TRBV9; d_call: .; cdr3_nt: TGTGCCAGCAGCATTAGCCCAGGGCCCTATGGCTACACCTTC; cdr3_aa: CASSISPGPYGYTF
j_call: TRBJ1-3; clone_size: .; v_call: TRBV15; d_call: .; cdr3_nt: TGTGCCACCAGCAGAGATCGCAGCTCTGGAAACACCATATATTTT; cdr3_aa: CATSRDRSSGNTIYF
j_call: TRBJ2-7; clone_size: .; v_call: TRBV20-1; d_call: TRBD1; cdr3_nt: TGCAGTGCTTTGGACAGGACCTCCTACGAGCAGTACTTC; cdr3_aa: CSALDRTSYEQYF
j_call: TRBJ2-5; clone_size: .; v_call: TRBV3-1; d_call: TRBD1; cdr3_nt: TGTGCCAGCAGCCAAAGGGGGCTGGGAGACACCCAGTACTTC; cdr3_aa: CASSQRGLGDTQYF
j_call: TRBJ2-7; clone_size: .; v_call: TRBV9; d_call: .; cdr3_nt: TGTGCCAGCAGCCCGGAGGGAGGACTTCCCTACGAGCAGTACTTC; cdr3_aa: CASSPEGGLPYEQYF